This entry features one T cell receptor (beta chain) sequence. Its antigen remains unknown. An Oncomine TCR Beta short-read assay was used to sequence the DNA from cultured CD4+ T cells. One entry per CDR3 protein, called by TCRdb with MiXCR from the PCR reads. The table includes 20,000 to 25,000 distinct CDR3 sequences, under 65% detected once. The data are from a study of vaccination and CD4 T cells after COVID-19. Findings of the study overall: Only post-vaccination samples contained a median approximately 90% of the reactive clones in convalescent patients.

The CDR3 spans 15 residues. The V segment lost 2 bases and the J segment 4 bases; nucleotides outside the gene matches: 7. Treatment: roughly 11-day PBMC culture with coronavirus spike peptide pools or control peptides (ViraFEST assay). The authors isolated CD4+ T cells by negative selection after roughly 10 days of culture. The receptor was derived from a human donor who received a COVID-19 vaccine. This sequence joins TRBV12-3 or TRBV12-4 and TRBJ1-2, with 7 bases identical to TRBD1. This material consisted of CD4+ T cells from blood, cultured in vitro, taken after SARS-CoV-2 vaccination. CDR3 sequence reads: CASSLMSGGVYGYTF. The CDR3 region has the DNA TGTGCCAGCAGTTTAATGTCAGGGGGTGTCTATGGCTACACCTTC.